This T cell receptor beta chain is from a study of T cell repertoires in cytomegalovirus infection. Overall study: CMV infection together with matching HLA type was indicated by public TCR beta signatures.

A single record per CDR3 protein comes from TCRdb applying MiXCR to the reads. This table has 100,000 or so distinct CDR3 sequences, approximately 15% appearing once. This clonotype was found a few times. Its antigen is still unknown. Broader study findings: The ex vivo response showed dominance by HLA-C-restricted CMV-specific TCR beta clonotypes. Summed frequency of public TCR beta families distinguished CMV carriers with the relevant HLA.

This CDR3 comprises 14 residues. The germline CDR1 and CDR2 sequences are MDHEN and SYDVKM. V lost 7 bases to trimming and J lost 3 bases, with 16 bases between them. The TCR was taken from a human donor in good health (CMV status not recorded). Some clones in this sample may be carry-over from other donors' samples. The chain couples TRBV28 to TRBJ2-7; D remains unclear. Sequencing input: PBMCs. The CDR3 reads CASTRVGVFYEQYF. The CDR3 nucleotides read TGTGCCAGCACCCGCGTAGGCGTTTTCTACGAGCAGTACTTC.